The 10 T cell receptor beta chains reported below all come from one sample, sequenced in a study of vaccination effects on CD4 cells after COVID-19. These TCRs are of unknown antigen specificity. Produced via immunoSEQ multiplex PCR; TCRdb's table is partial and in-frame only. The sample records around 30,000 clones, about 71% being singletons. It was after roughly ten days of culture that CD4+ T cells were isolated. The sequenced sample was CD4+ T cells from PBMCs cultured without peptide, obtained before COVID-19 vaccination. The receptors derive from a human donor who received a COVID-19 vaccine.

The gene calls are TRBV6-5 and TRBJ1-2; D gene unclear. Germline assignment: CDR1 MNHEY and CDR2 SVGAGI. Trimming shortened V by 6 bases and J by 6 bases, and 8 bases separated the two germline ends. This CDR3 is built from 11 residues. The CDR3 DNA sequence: TGTGCCAGCAGAGCCCTGGATGGCTACACCTTC. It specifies CASRALDGYTF.

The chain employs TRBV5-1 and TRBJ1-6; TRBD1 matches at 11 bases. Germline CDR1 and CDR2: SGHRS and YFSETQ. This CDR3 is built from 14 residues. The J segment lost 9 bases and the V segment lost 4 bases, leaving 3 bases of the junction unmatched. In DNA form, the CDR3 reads TGCGCCAGCAGCCCAGGGACAGGGGGTTCACCCCTCCACTTT. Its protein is CASSPGTGGSPLHF.

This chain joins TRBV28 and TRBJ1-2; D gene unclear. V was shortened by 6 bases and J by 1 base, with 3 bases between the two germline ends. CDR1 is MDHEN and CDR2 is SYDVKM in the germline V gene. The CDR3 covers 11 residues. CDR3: CASRINYGYTF. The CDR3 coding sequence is TGTGCCAGCAGAATTAACTATGGCTACACCTTC.

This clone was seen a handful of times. The CDR3 bases are TGTGCCAGCAGTAAGGCGGGGGGGCGTGAAGCTTTCTTT. Its protein product is CASSKAGGREAFF. The chain uses TRBV2 and TRBJ1-1; D may be TRBD1 (6 bases). The germline V gene has CDR1 SNHLY and CDR2 FYNNEI. The CDR3 length is 13 residues. Trimming shortened V by 5 bases and J by 7 bases, and 14 bases separated the two germline ends.

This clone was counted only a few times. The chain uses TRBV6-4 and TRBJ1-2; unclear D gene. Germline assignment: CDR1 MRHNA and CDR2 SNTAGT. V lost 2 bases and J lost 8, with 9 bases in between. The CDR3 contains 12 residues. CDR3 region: CASSDRVAGYTF. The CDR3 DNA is TGTGCCAGCAGTGACAGGGTGGCGGGCTACACCTTC.

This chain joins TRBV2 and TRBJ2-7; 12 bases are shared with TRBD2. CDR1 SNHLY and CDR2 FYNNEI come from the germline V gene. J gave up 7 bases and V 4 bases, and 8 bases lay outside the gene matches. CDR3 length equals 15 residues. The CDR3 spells CASSGRLAGAGEQYF. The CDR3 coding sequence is TGTGCCAGCAGTGGGCGACTAGCGGGAGCGGGGGAGCAGTACTTC.

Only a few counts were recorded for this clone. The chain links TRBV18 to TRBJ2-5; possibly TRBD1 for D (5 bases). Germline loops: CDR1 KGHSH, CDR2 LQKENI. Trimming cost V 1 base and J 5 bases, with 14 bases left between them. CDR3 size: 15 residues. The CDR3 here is CASSPRSGWSETQYF. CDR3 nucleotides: TGTGCCAGCTCACCACGATCAGGGTGGTCGGAGACCCAGTACTTC.

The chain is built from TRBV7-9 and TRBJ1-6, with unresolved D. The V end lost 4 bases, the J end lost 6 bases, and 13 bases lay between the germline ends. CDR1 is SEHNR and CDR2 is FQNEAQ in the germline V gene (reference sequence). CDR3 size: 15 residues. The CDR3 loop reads CASSSLEGVNSPLHF. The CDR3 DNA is TGTGCCAGCAGCTCCCTGGAGGGTGTTAATTCACCCCTCCACTTT.

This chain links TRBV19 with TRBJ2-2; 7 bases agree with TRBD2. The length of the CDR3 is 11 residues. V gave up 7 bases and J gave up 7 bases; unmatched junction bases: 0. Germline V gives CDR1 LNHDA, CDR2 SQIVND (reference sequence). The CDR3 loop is CASTGGGELFF. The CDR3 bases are TGTGCCAGTACGGGGGGCGGGGAGCTGTTTTTT.

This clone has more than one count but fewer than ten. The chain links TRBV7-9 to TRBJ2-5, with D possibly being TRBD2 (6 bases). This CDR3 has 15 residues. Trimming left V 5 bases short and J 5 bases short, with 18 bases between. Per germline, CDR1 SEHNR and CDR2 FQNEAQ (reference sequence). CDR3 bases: TGTGCCAGCAGCGAGAGCTGGGAGGTCGGGGAGACCCAGTACTTC. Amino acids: CASSESWEVGETQYF.